This is a list of T cell receptor beta chains from one sample in a study of regulatory T cells in long-lasting Graves disease. MiXCR was run by TCRdb on the multiplex PCR reads, yielding one entry per CDR3 protein. This sample has approximately 210,000 distinct CDR3 sequences, with about 16% found just once. Sequenced here: peripheral blood mononuclear cells (PBMCs), sampled at new diagnosis, from a patient treated with antithyroid drugs. These receptor sequences come from a female donor with Graves disease. The CDR3 runs from the conserved cysteine through the conserved F or W. Each record gives: J gene, clone size, D gene, V gene, CDR3 DNA, CDR3 protein. A D gene is named only where the DNA matches it firmly. Some rows have no size entry. The others give once, few or many, or a class for an expanded clone.

j_call: TRBJ1-2; clone_size: many; d_call: TRBD1; v_call: TRBV12-3/TRBV12-4; cdr3_nt: TGTGCCAGCATCAGGACAGGGTCTAACTATGGCTACACCTTC; cdr3_aa: CASIRTGSNYGYTF
j_call: TRBJ2-3; clone_size: many; d_call: NA; v_call: TRBV7-8; cdr3_nt: TGTGCCAGCAGCTTAGCGCGGTTGCGGCGGATCACAGATACGCAGTATTTT; cdr3_aa: CASSLARLRRITDTQYF
j_call: TRBJ2-3; clone_size: many; d_call: NA; v_call: TRBV18; cdr3_nt: TGTGCCAGCTCACCACGCGGCACTAGCACAGATACGCAGTATTTT; cdr3_aa: CASSPRGTSTDTQYF
j_call: TRBJ2-7; clone_size: many; d_call: NA; v_call: TRBV12-3/TRBV12-4; cdr3_nt: TGTGCCAGCAGGACAGCGGGTAGCTCCTACGAGCAGTACTTC; cdr3_aa: CASRTAGSSYEQYF
j_call: TRBJ1-2; clone_size: NA; d_call: TRBD1; v_call: TRBV5-4; cdr3_nt: TGTGCCAGCAGCCCGGTGGACAGGTACTATGGCTACACCTTC; cdr3_aa: CASSPVDRYYGYTF
j_call: TRBJ1-5; clone_size: many; d_call: NA; v_call: TRBV2; cdr3_nt: TGTGCCAGCAGTGTCAGGTTAAGGCAGCCCCAGCATTTT; cdr3_aa: CASSVRLRQPQHF
j_call: TRBJ1-1; clone_size: NA; d_call: TRBD1; v_call: TRBV11-3; cdr3_nt: TGTGCCAGCAGCTCAATACAGGGGGCAAGGGGCACTGAAGCTTTCTTT; cdr3_aa: CASSSIQGARGTEAFF
j_call: TRBJ2-1; clone_size: many; d_call: NA; v_call: TRBV10-3; cdr3_nt: TGTGCCATCAGTGATACGCGGGCTGAGCAGTTCTTC; cdr3_aa: CAISDTRAEQFF
j_call: TRBJ2-7; clone_size: many; d_call: NA; v_call: TRBV12-3/TRBV12-4; cdr3_nt: TGTGCCAGCACCCTAACCCAGGTCAGGTCCTACGAGCAGTACTTC; cdr3_aa: CASTLTQVRSYEQYF
j_call: TRBJ1-1; clone_size: NA; d_call: NA; v_call: TRBV12-3/TRBV12-4; cdr3_nt: TGTGCCAGCAGTTACAGGGCCGAAGCTTTCTTT; cdr3_aa: CASSYRAEAFF
j_call: TRBJ1-6; clone_size: many; d_call: NA; v_call: TRBV12-3/TRBV12-4; cdr3_nt: TGTGCCAGCAGTTTAGCCAGCACCGGATCACCCCTCCACTTT; cdr3_aa: CASSLASTGSPLHF
j_call: TRBJ2-7; clone_size: many; d_call: NA; v_call: TRBV29-1; cdr3_nt: TGCAGCGTTGCGACTATCAGCTACGAGCAGTACTTC; cdr3_aa: CSVATISYEQYF
j_call: TRBJ2-2; clone_size: many; d_call: NA; v_call: TRBV5-4; cdr3_nt: TGTGCCAGCAGCCGACCCTCGGGGGCGGGGACCGGGGAGCTGTTTTTT; cdr3_aa: CASSRPSGAGTGELFF